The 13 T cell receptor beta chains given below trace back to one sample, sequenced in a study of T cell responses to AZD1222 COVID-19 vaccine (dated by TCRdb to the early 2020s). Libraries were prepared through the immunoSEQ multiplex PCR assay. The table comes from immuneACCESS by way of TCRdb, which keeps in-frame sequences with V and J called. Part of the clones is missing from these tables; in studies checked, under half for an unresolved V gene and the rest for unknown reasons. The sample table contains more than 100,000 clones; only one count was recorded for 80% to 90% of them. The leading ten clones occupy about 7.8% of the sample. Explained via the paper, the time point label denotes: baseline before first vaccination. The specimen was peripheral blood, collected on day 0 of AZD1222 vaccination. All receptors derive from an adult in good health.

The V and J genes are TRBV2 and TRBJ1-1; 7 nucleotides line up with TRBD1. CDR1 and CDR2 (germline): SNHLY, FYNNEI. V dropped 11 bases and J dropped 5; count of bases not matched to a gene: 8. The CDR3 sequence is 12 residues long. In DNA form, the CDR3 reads TGTGCCGAACGACCAGGGGGAACTGAAGCTTTCTTT. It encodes CAERPGGTEAFF. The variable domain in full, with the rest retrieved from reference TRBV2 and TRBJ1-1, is EPEVTQTPSHQVTQMGQEVILRCVPISNHLYFYWYRQILGQKVEFLVSFYNNEISEKSEIFDDQFSVERPDGSNFTLKIRSTKLEDSAMYFCAERPGGTEAFFGQGTRLTVV.

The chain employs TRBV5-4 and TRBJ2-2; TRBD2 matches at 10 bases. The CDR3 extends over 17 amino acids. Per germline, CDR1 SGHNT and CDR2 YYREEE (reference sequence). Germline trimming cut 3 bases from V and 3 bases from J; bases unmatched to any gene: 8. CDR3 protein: CASSSAGGQAYTGELFF. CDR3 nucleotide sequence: TGTGCCAGCAGCTCAGCGGGGGGGCAAGCGTACACCGGGGAGCTGTTTTTT.

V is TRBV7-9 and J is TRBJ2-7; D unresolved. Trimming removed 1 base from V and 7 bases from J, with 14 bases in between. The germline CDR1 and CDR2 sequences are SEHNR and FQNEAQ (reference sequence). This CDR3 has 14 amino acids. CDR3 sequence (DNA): TGTGCCAGCAGCTTAGTCCACAGTATGGGGGAGCAGTACTTC. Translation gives CASSLVHSMGEQYF.

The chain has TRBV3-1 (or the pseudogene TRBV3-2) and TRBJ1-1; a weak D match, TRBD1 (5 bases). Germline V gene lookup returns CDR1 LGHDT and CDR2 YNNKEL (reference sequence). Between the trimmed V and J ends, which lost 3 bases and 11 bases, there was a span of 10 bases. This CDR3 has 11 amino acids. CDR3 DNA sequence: TGTGCCAGCAGCCATGGAGGGGCGGCTTTCTTT. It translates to CASSHGGAAFF.

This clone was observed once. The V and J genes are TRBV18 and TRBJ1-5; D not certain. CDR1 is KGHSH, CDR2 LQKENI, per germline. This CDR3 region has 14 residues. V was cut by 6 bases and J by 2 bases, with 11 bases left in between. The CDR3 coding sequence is TGTGCCAGCTCCCCCTCATATGGCAATCAGCCCCAGCATTTT. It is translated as CASSPSYGNQPQHF. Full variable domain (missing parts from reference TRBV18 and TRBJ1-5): NAGVMQNPRHLVRRRGQEARLRCSPMKGHSHVYWYRQLPEEGLKFMVYLQKENIIDESGMPKERFSAEFPKEGPSILRIQQVVRGDSAAYFCASSPSYGNQPQHFGDGTRLSIL.

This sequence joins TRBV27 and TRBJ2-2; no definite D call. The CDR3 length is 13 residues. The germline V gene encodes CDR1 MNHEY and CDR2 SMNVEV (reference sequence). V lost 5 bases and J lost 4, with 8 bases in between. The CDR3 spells CASSIYPTGELFF. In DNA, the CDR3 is TGTGCCAGCAGTATCTACCCCACCGGGGAGCTGTTTTTT.

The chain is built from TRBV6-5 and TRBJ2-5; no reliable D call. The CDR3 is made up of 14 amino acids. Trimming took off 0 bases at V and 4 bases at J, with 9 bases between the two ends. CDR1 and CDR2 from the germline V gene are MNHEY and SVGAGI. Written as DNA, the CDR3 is TGTGCCAGCAGTTACTCCTTGGATAGAGAGACCCAGTACTTC. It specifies CASSYSLDRETQYF.

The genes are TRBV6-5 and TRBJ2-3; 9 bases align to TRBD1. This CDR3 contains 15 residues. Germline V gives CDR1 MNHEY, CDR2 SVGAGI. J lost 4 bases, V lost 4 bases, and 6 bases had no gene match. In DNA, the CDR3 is TGTGCCAGCAGTTTTACTCGGGACAGGGCAGATACGCAGTATTTT. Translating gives CASSFTRDRADTQYF.

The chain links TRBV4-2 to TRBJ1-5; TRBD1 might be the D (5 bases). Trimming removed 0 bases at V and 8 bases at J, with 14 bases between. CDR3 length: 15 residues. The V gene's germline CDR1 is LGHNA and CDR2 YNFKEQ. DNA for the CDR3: TGTGCCAGCAGCCAAGATTTTCCGGGACTGAAGCCCCAGCATTTT. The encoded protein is CASSQDFPGLKPQHF.

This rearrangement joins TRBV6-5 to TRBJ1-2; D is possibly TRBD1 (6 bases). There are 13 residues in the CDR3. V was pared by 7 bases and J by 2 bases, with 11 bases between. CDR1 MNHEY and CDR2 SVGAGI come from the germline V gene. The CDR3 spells CASIPDRNYGYTF. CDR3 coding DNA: TGTGCCAGCATTCCCGACAGGAACTATGGCTACACCTTC.

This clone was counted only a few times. CDR3 nucleotide sequence: TGTGCCAGCAGCTTAGTGTGGACAGGGGGCGAGCAGTACTTC. Translating it yields CASSLVWTGGEQYF. V and J are TRBV13 and TRBJ2-7; 10 bases agree with TRBD1. The CDR3 covers 14 residues. V dropped 1 base and J dropped 6; count of bases not matched to a gene: 3. The V gene's germline CDR1 is PRHDT and CDR2 FYEKMQ (reference sequence).

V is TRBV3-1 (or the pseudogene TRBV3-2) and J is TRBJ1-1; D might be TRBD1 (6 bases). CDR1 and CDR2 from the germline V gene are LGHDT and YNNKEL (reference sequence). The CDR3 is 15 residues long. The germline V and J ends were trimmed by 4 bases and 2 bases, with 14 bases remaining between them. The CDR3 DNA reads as TGTGCCAGCAGCCGTGGGGGGGGCGAAAACACTGAAGCTTTCTTT. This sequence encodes CASSRGGGENTEAFF.

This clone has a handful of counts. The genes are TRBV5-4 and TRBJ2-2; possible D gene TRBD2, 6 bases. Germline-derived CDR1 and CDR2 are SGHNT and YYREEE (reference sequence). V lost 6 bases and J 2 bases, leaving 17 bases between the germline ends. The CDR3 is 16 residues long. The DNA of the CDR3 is TGTGCCAGCACCCGGCGGGGTCAGGGTAACACCGGGGAGCTGTTTTTT. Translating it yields CASTRRGQGNTGELFF.